One T cell receptor beta chain is described in this entry. This specimen belongs to a study of shared clonotypes between healthy human individuals. Sequenced by immunoSEQ multiplex PCR; TCRdb stores in-frame clones only, minus some. The table includes around 510,000 clones, roughly four fifths detected once. Germline-derived CDR1 and CDR2 are SGHDN and FVKESK. This CDR3 spans 13 amino acids. The ends were cut back, 1 base at V and 1 base at J, with 5 bases in the middle. The sequence was collected from a middle-aged woman in good health. Some clones in this sample may be carry-over from other donors' samples. J is TRBJ2-7 and V is TRBV14; D is undetermined. Sequenced: PBMCs. CDR3 region: CASSQGASYEQYF. CDR3 DNA sequence: TGTGCCAGCAGCCAAGGGGCATCCTACGAGCAGTACTTC.